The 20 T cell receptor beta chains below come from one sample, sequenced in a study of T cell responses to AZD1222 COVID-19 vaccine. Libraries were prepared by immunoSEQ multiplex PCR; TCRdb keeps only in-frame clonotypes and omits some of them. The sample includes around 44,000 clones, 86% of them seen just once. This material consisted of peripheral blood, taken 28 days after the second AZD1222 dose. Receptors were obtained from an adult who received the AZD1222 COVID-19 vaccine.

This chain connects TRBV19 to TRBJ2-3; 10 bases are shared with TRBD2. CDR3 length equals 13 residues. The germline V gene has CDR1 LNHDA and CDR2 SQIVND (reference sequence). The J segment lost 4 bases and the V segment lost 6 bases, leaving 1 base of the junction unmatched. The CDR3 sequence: CASRLAGADTQYF. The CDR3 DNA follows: TGTGCCAGTAGGCTAGCGGGAGCAGATACGCAGTATTTT. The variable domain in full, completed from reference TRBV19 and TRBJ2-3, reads DGGITQSPKYLFRKEGQNVTLSCEQNLNHDAMYWYRQDPGQGLRLIYYSQIVNDFQKGDIAEGYSVSREKKESFPLTVTSAQKNPTAFYLCASRLAGADTQYFGPGTRLTVL.

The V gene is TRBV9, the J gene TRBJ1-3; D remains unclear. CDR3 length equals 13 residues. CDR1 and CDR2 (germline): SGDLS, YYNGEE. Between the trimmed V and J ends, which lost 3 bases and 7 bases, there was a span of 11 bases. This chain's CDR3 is CASSARQANTIYF. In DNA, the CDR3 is TGTGCCAGCAGCGCAAGGCAGGCCAACACCATATATTTT.

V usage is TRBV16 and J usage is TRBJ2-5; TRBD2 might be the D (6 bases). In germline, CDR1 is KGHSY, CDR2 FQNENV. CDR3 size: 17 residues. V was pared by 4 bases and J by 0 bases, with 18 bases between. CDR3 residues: CASSRVQGSGYQETQYF. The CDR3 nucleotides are TGTGCCAGCAGCCGAGTCCAGGGTAGCGGCTACCAAGAGACCCAGTACTTC. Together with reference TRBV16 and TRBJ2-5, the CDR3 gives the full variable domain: GEEVAQTPKHLVRGEGQKAKLYCAPIKGHSYVFWYQQVLKNEFKFLISFQNENVFDETGMPKERFSAKCLPNSPCSLEIQATKLEDSAVYFCASSRVQGSGYQETQYFGPGTRLLVL.

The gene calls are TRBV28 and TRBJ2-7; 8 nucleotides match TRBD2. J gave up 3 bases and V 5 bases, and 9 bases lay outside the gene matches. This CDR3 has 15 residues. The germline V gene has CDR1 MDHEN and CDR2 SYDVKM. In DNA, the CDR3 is TGTGCCAGCAGTACCCCGGGAGGGGGTAACTACGAGCAGTACTTC. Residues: CASSTPGGGNYEQYF. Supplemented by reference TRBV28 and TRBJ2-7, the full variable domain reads DVKVTQSSRYLVKRTGEKVFLECVQDMDHENMFWYRQDPGLGLRLIYFSYDVKMKEKGDIPEGYSVSREKKERFSLILESASTNQTSMYLCASSTPGGGNYEQYFGPGTRLTVT.

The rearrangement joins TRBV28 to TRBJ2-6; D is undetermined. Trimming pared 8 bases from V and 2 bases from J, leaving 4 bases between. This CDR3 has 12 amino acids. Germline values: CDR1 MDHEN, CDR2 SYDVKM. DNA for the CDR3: TGTGCCAGCTCCACTGGGGCCAACGTCCTGACTTTC. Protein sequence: CASSTGANVLTF.

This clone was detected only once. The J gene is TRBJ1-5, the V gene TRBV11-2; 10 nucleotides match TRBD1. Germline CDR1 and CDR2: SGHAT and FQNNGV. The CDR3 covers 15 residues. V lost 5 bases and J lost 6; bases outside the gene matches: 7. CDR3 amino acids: CASSVGTGDRQPQHF. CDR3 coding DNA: TGTGCCAGCAGCGTCGGGACAGGGGATCGTCAGCCCCAGCATTTT. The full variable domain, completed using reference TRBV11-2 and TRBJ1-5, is EAGVAQSPRYKIIEKRQSVAFWCNPISGHATLYWYQQILGQGPKLLIQFQNNGVVDDSQLPKDRFSAERLKGVDSTLKIQPAKLEDSAVYLCASSVGTGDRQPQHFGDGTRLSIL.

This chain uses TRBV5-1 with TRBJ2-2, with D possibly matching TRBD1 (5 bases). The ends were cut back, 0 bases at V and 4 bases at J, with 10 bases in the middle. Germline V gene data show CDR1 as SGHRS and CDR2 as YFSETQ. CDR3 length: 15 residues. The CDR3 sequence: CASSLGAGRTGELFF. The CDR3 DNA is TGCGCCAGCAGCTTGGGGGCAGGGCGCACCGGGGAGCTGTTTTTT.

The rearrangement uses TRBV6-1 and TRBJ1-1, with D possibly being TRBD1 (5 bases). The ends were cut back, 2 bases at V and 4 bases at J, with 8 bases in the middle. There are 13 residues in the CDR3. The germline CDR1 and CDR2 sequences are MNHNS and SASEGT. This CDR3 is CASSEIGTTEAFF. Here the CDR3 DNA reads TGTGCCAGCAGTGAAATAGGGACCACTGAAGCTTTCTTT.

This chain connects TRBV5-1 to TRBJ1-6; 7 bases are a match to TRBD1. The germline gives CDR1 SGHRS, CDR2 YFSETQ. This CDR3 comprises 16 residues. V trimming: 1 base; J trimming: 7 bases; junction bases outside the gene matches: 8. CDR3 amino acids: CASSLSAGQTNSPLHF. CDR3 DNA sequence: TGCGCCAGCAGCTTGTCCGCGGGACAGACCAATTCACCCCTCCACTTT.

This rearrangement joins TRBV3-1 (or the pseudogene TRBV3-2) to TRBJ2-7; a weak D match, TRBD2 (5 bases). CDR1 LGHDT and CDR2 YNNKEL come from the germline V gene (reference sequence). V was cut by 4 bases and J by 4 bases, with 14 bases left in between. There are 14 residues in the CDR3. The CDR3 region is CASSLQEGPYEQYF. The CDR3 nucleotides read TGTGCCAGCAGCCTCCAAGAGGGCCCGTACGAGCAGTACTTC.

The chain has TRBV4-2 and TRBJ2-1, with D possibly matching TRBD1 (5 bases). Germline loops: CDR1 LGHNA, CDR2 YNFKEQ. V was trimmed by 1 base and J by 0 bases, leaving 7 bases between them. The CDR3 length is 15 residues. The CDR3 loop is CASSQGQSSYNEQFF. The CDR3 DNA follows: TGTGCCAGCAGCCAAGGACAGAGCTCCTACAATGAGCAGTTCTTC.

This CDR3 is CASSQQMTVIPSDEQFF. Written as DNA, the CDR3 is TGCGCCAGCAGTCAGCAAATGACTGTCATCCCCTCGGATGAGCAGTTCTTC. The chain is built from TRBV23-1 and TRBJ2-1; D unresolved. TRBV23-1 is an ORF for which the function is uncertain. Trimming pared 3 bases from V and 8 bases from J, leaving 23 bases between. CDR3 length: 17 residues.

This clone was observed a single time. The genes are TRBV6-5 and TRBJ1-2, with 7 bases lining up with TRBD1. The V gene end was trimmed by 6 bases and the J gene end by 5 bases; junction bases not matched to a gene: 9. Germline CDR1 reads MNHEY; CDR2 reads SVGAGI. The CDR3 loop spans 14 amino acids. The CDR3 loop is CASSRSGGGYGYTF. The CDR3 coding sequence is TGTGCCAGCAGCCGCTCAGGGGGTGGTTATGGCTACACCTTC.

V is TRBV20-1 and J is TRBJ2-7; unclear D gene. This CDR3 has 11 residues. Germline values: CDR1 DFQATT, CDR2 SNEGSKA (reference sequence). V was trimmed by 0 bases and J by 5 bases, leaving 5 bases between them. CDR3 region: CSARDIHEQYF. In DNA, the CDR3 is TGCAGTGCTAGAGACATTCACGAGCAGTACTTC.

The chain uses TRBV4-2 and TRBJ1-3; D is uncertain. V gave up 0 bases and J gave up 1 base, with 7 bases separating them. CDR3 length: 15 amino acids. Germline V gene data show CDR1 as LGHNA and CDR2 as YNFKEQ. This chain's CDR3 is CASSQDAMSGNTIYF. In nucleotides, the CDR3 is TGTGCCAGCAGCCAAGATGCGATGTCTGGAAACACCATATATTTT.

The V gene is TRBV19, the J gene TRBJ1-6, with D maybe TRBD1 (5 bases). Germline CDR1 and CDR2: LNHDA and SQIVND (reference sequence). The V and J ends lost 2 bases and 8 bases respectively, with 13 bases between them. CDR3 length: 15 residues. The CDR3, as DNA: TGTGCCAGTAGTATACCCTGGGACTACGATTCACCCCTCCACTTT. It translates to CASSIPWDYDSPLHF.

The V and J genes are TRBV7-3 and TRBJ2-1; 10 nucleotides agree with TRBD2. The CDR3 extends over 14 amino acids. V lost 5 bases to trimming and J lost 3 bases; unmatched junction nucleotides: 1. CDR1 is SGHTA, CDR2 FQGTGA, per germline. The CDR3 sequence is CASSPSGGYNEQFF. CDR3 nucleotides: TGTGCCAGCAGCCCTAGCGGGGGCTACAATGAGCAGTTCTTC.

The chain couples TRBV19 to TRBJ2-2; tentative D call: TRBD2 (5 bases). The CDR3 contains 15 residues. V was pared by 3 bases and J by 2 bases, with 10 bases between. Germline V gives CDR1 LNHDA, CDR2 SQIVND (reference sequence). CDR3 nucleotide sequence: TGTGCCAGTAGTATGAGGGCCGTTAACACCGGGGAGCTGTTTTTT. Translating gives CASSMRAVNTGELFF.

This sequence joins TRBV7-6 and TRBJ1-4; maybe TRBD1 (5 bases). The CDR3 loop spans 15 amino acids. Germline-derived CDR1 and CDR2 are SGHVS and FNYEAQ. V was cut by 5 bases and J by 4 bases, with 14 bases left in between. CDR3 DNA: TGTGCCAGCAGCCTGGAGCCAGGGTATAATGAAAAACTGTTTTTT. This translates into CASSLEPGYNEKLFF.

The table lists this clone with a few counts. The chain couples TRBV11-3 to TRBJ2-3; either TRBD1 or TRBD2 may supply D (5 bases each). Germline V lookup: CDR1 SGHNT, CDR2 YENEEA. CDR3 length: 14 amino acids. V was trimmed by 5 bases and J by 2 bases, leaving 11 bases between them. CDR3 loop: CASSPRDPTDTQYF. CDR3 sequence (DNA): TGTGCCAGCAGCCCTCGGGACCCCACAGATACGCAGTATTTT.